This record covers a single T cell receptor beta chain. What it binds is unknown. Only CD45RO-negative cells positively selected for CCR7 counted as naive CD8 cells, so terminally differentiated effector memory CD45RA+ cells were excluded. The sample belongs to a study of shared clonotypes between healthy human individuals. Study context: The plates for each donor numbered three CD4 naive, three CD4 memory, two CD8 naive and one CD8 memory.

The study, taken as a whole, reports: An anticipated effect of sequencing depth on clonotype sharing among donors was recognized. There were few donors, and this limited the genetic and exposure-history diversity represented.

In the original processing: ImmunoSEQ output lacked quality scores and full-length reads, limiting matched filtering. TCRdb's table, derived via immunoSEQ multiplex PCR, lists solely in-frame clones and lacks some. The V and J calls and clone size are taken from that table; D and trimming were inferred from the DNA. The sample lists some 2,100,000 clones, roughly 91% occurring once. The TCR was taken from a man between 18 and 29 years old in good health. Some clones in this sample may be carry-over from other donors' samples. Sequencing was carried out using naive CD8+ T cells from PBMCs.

Here the CDR3 DNA reads TGTGCCAGCAGCTTAGCAGATAGACAGGGCTACACCTTC. Amino acid sequence: CASSLADRQGYTF. This chain links TRBV7-9 with TRBJ1-2; TRBD1 might be the D (5 bases). The CDR3 loop spans 13 amino acids. Trimming stripped 0 bases from V and 8 bases from J, with 10 bases between. The germline CDR1 and CDR2 sequences are SEHNR and FQNEAQ (reference sequence).